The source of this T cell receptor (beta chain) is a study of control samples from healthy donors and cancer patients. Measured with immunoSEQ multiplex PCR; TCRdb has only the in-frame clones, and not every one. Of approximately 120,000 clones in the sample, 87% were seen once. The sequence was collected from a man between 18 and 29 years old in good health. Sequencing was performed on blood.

CDR3 sequence reads: CASSYGTGKSPLHF. DNA of the CDR3: TGTGCCAGCAGTTACGGGACAGGGAAATCACCCCTCCACTTT. The chain uses TRBV6-2 or TRBV6-3 and TRBJ1-6, with 9 bases identical to TRBD1. Germline V gene lookup returns CDR1 MNHEY and CDR2 SVGEGT. The V segment lost 2 bases and the J segment 10 bases; nucleotides outside the gene matches: 3. This CDR3 region has 14 residues.